This record looks at one T cell receptor beta chain sequence and its context. Antigen unknown. This sample is drawn from a study of vaccination and CD4 T cells after COVID-19. Cultured CD4+ T cell DNA underwent sequencing with the Oncomine TCR Beta short-read assay. TCRdb recomputed calls from the PCR reads with MiXCR, one row per CDR3 protein. Here the sample spans 20,000 to 25,000 distinct CDR3 sequences, about 35% being singletons. Described time point: late sampling 161 to 241 days after vaccination in a few convalescent patients. Regarding treatment: roughly 11-day PBMC culture with coronavirus spike peptide pools or control peptides (ViraFEST assay). CDR3 length equals 15 residues. Trimming pared 5 bases from V and 0 bases from J, leaving 14 bases between. The germline gives CDR1 DFQATT, CDR2 SNEGSKA (reference sequence).

The sequence derives from a human donor who had recovered from COVID-19. The input for sequencing was CD4+ T cells from blood, cultured in vitro, taken about 7 months after SARS-CoV-2 vaccination. The chain links TRBV20-1 to TRBJ2-1, with a possible D match to TRBD2 (6 bases). The CDR3 DNA sequence: TGCAGTGCTCAAACGGGACTCCGCTCCTACAATGAGCAGTTCTTC. It codes for CSAQTGLRSYNEQFF.